This TCR beta chain was sequenced in a study of blood T cell repertoires in COVID-19. Study details: Material from acute and convalescent COVID-19 was sourced from the United States, Italy and Spain. PBMCs, B-cell-depleted T cells, or T cells were the source of the cDNA or gDNA that made up the material.

Trimming took 8 bases from V and 7 from J, leaving 14 bases between them. CDR3 length: 12 amino acids. Looked up from germline, CDR1 is SNHLY and CDR2 is FYNNEI. Per the original data handling: Nucleated cell number was recorded as an estimate derived from reference gene primer amplification. Libraries were prepared by immunoSEQ multiplex PCR; TCRdb keeps only in-frame clonotypes and omits some of them. V and J calls and clone size are copied from that table; D and trimming were computed from the DNA. The table has around 200,000 clones, around nine tenths seen once. This sequence joins TRBV2 and TRBJ1-2, with D unresolved. The specimen was peripheral blood. The clonotype was recovered from a woman younger than 35 who had recovered from COVID-19. This CDR3 reads CASDVEVGGYTF. CDR3 nucleotides: TGTGCCAGCGACGTCGAGGTGGGTGGCTACACCTTC.